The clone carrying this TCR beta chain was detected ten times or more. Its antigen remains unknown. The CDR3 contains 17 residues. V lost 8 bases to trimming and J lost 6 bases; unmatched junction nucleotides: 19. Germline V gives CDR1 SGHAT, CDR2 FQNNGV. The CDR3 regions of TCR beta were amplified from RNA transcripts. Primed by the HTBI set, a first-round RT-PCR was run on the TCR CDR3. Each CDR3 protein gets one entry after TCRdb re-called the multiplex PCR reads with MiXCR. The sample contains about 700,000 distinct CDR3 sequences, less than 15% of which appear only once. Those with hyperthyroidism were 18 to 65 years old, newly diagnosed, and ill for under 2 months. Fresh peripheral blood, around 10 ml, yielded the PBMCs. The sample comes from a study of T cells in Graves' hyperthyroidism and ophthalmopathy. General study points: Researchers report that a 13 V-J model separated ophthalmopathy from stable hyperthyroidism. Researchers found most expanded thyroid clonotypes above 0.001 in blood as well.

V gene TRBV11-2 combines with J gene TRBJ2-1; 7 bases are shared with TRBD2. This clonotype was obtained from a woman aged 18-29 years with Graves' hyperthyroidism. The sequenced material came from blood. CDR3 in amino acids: CASGNRGEPTNANEQFF. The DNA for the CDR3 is TGTGCCAGCGGTAACCGGGGGGAACCCACAAACGCCAATGAGCAGTTCTTC.